The clone carrying this T cell receptor beta chain was recorded only once. Its specificity is unknown. Trimming at V came to 3 bases and at J to 5 bases, leaving 9 bases not matched to a gene. From germline, CDR1 is SGDLS and CDR2 YYNGEE. This CDR3 has 16 amino acids. Measured with immunoSEQ multiplex PCR; TCRdb has only the in-frame clones, and not every one. The profile covers about 170,000 clones, with roughly nine tenths appearing a single time and about 2.8% taken by the ten largest. These data come from a study of T cell responses to AZD1222 COVID-19 vaccine. Study-wide context: Pooled together were second doses at about 4 or about 12 weeks.

General study points: Possibly, clonal diversity was underestimated; donors were largely white British and included more females. Sampling that yielded the repertoires occurred only after the peak T cell response.

Source: peripheral blood, taken on day 0 of AZD1222 vaccination. This clonotype originated in an adult in good health. The V and J genes are TRBV9 and TRBJ2-7; 12 nucleotides match TRBD2. This CDR3 reads CASSDPLAGGLNEQYF. The CDR3 DNA is TGTGCCAGCAGCGACCCTCTAGCGGGGGGGCTAAACGAGCAGTACTTC.